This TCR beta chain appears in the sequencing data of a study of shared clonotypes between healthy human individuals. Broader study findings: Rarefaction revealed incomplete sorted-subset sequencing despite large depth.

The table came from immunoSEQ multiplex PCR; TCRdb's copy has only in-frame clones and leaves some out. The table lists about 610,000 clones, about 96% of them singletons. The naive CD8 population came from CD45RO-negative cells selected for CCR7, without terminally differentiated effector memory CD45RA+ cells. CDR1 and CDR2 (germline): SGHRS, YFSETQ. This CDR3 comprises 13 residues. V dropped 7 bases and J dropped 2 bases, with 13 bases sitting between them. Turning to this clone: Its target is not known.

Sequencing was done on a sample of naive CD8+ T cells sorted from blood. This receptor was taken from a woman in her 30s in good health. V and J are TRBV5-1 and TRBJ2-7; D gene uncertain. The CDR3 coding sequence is TGCGCCAGCCGGAGTGATGGAGCCTACGAGCAGTACTTC. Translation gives CASRSDGAYEQYF.